This T cell receptor beta chain was sequenced for a study of blood T cell repertoires in COVID-19. The protocol was immunoSEQ multiplex PCR, while the TCRdb copy is restricted to in-frame clones and leaves out a portion. The sample has under 60,000 clones; roughly 88% are singletons. V gave up 5 bases and J gave up 6 bases; unmatched junction bases: 3. Germline V lookup: CDR1 MNHEY, CDR2 SVGAGI. The CDR3 spans 12 residues. Sequences were obtained from peripheral blood. The receptor was isolated from a man aged 25 to 40 with COVID-19, enrolled during active disease. The chain couples TRBV6-5 to TRBJ1-2; 7 bases agree with TRBD1. CDR3: CASSITGDGYTF. The CDR3 coding sequence is TGTGCCAGCAGTATTACAGGGGATGGCTACACCTTC.